The clone carrying this T cell receptor beta chain was found many times. It was uncontrolled infection, other autoimmune disease, pregnancy or lactation that excluded patients. The data were taken from a study of T cells in Graves' hyperthyroidism and ophthalmopathy. Amplification of TCR beta CDR3 regions used RNA as the template. When the TCR CDR3 underwent first-round RT-PCR, the HTBI primer set was used. TCRdb passed the multiplex PCR reads through MiXCR, listing each CDR3 protein once. The profile shows hundreds of thousands of distinct CDR3 sequences, roughly 15% of them singletons. CDR1 and CDR2 (germline): SNHLY, FYNNEI. The V segment lost 6 bases and the J segment 5 bases; nucleotides outside the gene matches: 3. The CDR3 consists of 12 residues.

This clonotype was obtained from a woman in her twenties or thirties with Graves' hyperthyroidism. The source material was blood. The chain joins TRBV2 to TRBJ2-5, with TRBD1 identical over 7 bases. CDR3 coding DNA: TGTGCCAGCAGGACAGGGCCGGAGACCCAGTACTTC. It encodes CASRTGPETQYF.